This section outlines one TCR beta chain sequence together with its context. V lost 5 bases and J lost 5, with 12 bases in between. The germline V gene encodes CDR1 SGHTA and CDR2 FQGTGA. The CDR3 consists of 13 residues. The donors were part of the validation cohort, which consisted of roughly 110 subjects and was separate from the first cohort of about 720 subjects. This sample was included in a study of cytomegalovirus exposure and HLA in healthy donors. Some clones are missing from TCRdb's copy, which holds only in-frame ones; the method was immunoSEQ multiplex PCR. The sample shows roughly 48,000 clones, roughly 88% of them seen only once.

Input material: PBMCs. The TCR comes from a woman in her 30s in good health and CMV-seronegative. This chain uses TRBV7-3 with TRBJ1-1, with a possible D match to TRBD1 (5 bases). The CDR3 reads CASSLFRGTEAFF. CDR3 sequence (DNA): TGTGCCAGCAGCCTCTTTAGGGGAACTGAAGCTTTCTTT.